The 6 T cell receptor beta chains below come from one sample, sequenced in a study of cytotoxic CD8 clonotypes in ibrutinib-treated CLL. Produced via immunoSEQ multiplex PCR; TCRdb's table is partial and in-frame only. The repertoire consists of roughly 300,000 clones, with 65% to 85% occurring once and the leading ten covering around 5.3%. Sequencing was performed on PBMCs, taken at disease progression, from a patient treated with ibrutinib. These receptors all come from a human donor with chronic lymphocytic leukemia.

The chain is built from TRBV6-5 and TRBJ1-1; maybe TRBD1 (5 bases). The CDR3 has 15 residues. Trimming left V 2 bases short and J 4 bases short, with 14 bases between. Looked up from germline, CDR1 is MNHEY and CDR2 is SVGAGI. The CDR3 region is CASSYTFSGGTEAFF. The CDR3, as DNA: TGTGCCAGCAGTTACACGTTTAGCGGGGGCACTGAAGCTTTCTTT.

The V gene is TRBV18, the J gene TRBJ2-3; tentatively, D is TRBD1 (5 bases). V lost 3 bases and J 4 bases, leaving 8 bases between the germline ends. Germline V gene sequence: CDR1 KGHSH, CDR2 LQKENI. This CDR3 contains 13 residues. The chain's CDR3 is CASSPTGPDTQYF. CDR3 coding DNA: TGTGCCAGCTCACCCACAGGTCCAGATACGCAGTATTTT. The full variable domain, completed using reference TRBV18 and TRBJ2-3, is NAGVMQNPRHLVRRRGQEARLRCSPMKGHSHVYWYRQLPEEGLKFMVYLQKENIIDESGMPKERFSAEFPKEGPSILRIQQVVRGDSAAYFCASSPTGPDTQYFGPGTRLTVL.

J is TRBJ1-1 and V is TRBV10-1; 10 bases agree with TRBD1. The CDR3 spans 13 residues. Germline trimming cut 5 bases from V and 8 bases from J; bases unmatched to any gene: 5. Germline V gene lookup returns CDR1 WNHNN and CDR2 SYGVQD (reference sequence). CDR3: CASSSGTGDEAFF. The CDR3 nucleotides read TGCGCCAGCAGTTCCGGGACAGGGGACGAAGCTTTCTTT.

The V call is TRBV7-3, the J call TRBJ2-1; D could derive from TRBD1 or TRBD2 (5 bases each). V lost 2 bases to trimming and J lost 6 bases, with 17 bases between them. The CDR3 is 16 amino acids. The germline CDR1 and CDR2 sequences are SGHTA and FQGTGA. The CDR3 DNA is TGTGCCAGCAGCTTATGGGGGTTTGAGGGGCGCAATGAGCAGTTCTTC. Its translation is CASSLWGFEGRNEQFF. Based on the CDR3 plus reference TRBV7-3 and TRBJ2-1, the full variable domain is GAGVSQTPSNKVTEKGKYVELRCDPISGHTALYWYRQSLGQGPEFLIYFQGTGAADDSGLPNDRFFAVRPEGSVSTLKIQRTERGDSAVYLCASSLWGFEGRNEQFFGPGTRLTVL.

V usage is TRBV11-2 and J usage is TRBJ2-1; the D gene is possibly TRBD2 (6 bases). The V gene's germline CDR1 is SGHAT and CDR2 FQNNGV. V was shortened by 5 bases and J by 4 bases, with 21 bases between the two germline ends. This CDR3 is 17 amino acids long. The chain's CDR3 is CASSPYFDSRGYNEQFF. The CDR3 DNA reads TGTGCCAGCAGCCCCTATTTCGACAGTCGGGGGTACAATGAGCAGTTCTTC.

The chain is built from TRBV20-1 and TRBJ2-5; TRBD2 is a possible D gene (6 bases). Germline V gene lookup returns CDR1 DFQATT and CDR2 SNEGSKA (reference sequence). With 8 bases removed from V and 2 bases from J, the gap between germline ends came to 9 bases. The CDR3 consists of 11 residues. The DNA of the CDR3 is TGCAGTCGGGGGTTTCAAGAGACCCAGTACTTC. The encoded protein is CSRGFQETQYF.